This T cell receptor beta chain was retrieved from a study of shared clonotypes between healthy human individuals. The authors distributed each subset's genomic DNA evenly over several immunoSEQ plates. The repertoire was sequenced with immunoSEQ multiplex PCR; TCRdb's copy has only in-frame clones and lacks some. The table records about 980,000 clones, about three quarters of them present only once. For this clone: Its specificity is not known.

V gave up 1 base and J gave up 7 bases, with 16 bases separating them. The germline CDR1 and CDR2 sequences are MNHNY and SVGAGI (reference sequence). The CDR3 runs 15 residues. Study results and limitations: Sorted-subset sequencing was shown by rarefaction to be incomplete despite large depth. Generally, naive subsets came out with larger estimated richness than memory subsets. Naive CD4 clonotype sharing across a few donors was around 5%.

The rearrangement uses TRBV6-6 and TRBJ1-1; D perhaps matches TRBD1 (5 bases). Sequencing input: memory CD4+ T cells sorted from blood. The sample's subset: CD45RA-negative fraction. The origin of this receptor is a man younger than 35 in good health. DNA of the CDR3: TGTGCCAGCAGTTACTGGAACAGGTGGGGCCATGAAGCTTTCTTT. Encoded protein: CASSYWNRWGHEAFF.